Described below is a single TCR beta chain sequence and its context. No antigen is known for it. These data come from a study of CD8 T cells in Susac syndrome. Findings of the study overall: The TCR sequencing and HLA analysis in the study involved a relatively small number of individuals, as the study acknowledged.

RNA totalling about 0.45 to 1 ug underwent reverse transcription with random hexamers. TCRdb reprocessed the immunoSEQ multiplex PCR reads with MiXCR, giving one entry per CDR3 protein. Of around 280,000 distinct CDR3 sequences listed, roughly nine tenths were seen once; the top ten hold approximately 0.065%. TCR beta from blood CD8+ and CD4+ T cells was sequenced. Germline V gene lookup returns CDR1 DFQATT and CDR2 SNEGSKA (reference sequence). The length of the CDR3 is 14 residues. After removal of 5 bases from V and 3 bases from J, the junction contained 4 bases not matched to a gene. V is TRBV20-1 and J is TRBJ2-1, with 10 bases matching TRBD2. The sequence was collected from a human donor with multiple sclerosis. The specimen sequenced was CD4+ T cells from PBMCs. The CDR3 loop is CSAESGGDYNEQFF. DNA for the CDR3: TGCAGTGCTGAGAGCGGGGGGGACTACAATGAGCAGTTCTTC.